Below, 12 T cell receptor beta chains from the same sample are listed, as sequenced in a study of CD8 T cells in Susac syndrome. RNA, at about 0.5 to 1 ug, was reverse transcribed with random hexamers. Using its own MiXCR run on the immunoSEQ multiplex PCR reads, TCRdb lists one record per CDR3 protein. The sample has 330,000 or so distinct CDR3 sequences, about 82% seen once. The source material was CD8+ T cells from PBMCs. These receptor sequences come from a human donor with multiple sclerosis.

This clonotype was seen only a few times. The rearrangement links TRBV19 to TRBJ2-1; D possibly corresponds to TRBD1 (5 bases). The CDR3 totals 13 residues. The germline V gene has CDR1 LNHDA and CDR2 SQIVND (reference sequence). The germline V and J ends were trimmed by 9 bases and 7 bases, with 16 bases remaining between them. CDR3 in amino acids: CASRRVGKNEQFF. As DNA, the CDR3 is TGTGCCAGCCGCAGGGTCGGCAAGAATGAGCAGTTCTTC. The full variable domain, in which reference TRBV19 and TRBJ2-1 provide the parts outside the CDR3, is DGGITQSPKYLFRKEGQNVTLSCEQNLNHDAMYWYRQDPGQGLRLIYYSQIVNDFQKGDIAEGYSVSREKKESFPLTVTSAQKNPTAFYLCASRRVGKNEQFFGPGTRLTVL.

This clonotype was found once. The chain is built from TRBV2 and TRBJ2-3; D gene uncertain. Trimming removed 8 bases at V and 1 base at J, with 16 bases between. Germline CDR1 and CDR2: SNHLY and FYNNEI. The CDR3 totals 15 residues. The CDR3 DNA reads TGTGCCAGCTTTGGGTGGTCGGCTCGCACAGATACGCAGTATTTT. It encodes CASFGWSARTDTQYF.

This clonotype was detected only a few times. J is TRBJ1-5 and V is TRBV27; no firm D call. V lost 2 bases to trimming and J lost 1 base, with 9 bases between them. CDR3 length: 15 amino acids. Per the germline V gene, CDR1 is MNHEY and CDR2 is SMNVEV (reference sequence). This CDR3 is CASSLAAASNQPQHF. DNA for the CDR3: TGTGCCAGCAGTTTAGCCGCCGCGAGCAATCAGCCCCAGCATTTT.

This clonotype came up once. The J gene is TRBJ1-5, the V gene TRBV28; perhaps TRBD1 as D (6 bases). Looked up from germline, CDR1 is MDHEN and CDR2 is SYDVKM. The CDR3 runs to 14 residues. V lost 10 bases, J lost 6 bases, and 19 bases lay in between. CDR3 in DNA: TGTGCCACCCAAGTACAGGGATCGGTTCAGCCCCAGCATTTT. Protein sequence: CATQVQGSVQPQHF.

This clonotype was counted only a few times. V and J are TRBV20-1 and TRBJ2-7; possible D gene TRBD2, 5 bases. Germline CDR1 DFQATT, CDR2 SNEGSKA (reference sequence). The CDR3 loop spans 13 amino acids. Trimming left V 6 bases short and J 4 bases short, with 16 bases between. CDR3 coding DNA: TGCAGTGCCCCCCCTCGACGGGGTTACGAGCAGTACTTC. Translating gives CSAPPRRGYEQYF.

CDR3 DNA: TGTGCCAGCAGTTTATTAGTCGGGACAGGGGATCAAGAGACCCAGTACTTC. Encoded protein: CASSLLVGTGDQETQYF. The chain combines TRBV27 with TRBJ2-5; 10 bases fit TRBD1. Trimming at V came to 1 base and at J to 2 bases, leaving 7 bases not matched to a gene. CDR1 is MNHEY, CDR2 SMNVEV, per germline (reference sequence). The CDR3 has 17 residues.

The V gene is TRBV20-1, the J gene TRBJ2-7; TRBD1 might be the D (5 bases). V was cut by 0 bases and J by 7 bases, with 16 bases left in between. Germline V gene lookup returns CDR1 DFQATT and CDR2 SNEGSKA (reference sequence). CDR3 size: 14 residues. The CDR3 sequence: CSARDPQKPGEQYF. The CDR3 DNA sequence: TGCAGTGCTAGAGACCCCCAGAAGCCAGGGGAGCAGTACTTC.

The CDR3 nucleotides read TGTGCCAGTAGTGCAACTAGCGAGGGTTTTGTCGAGCAGTTCTTC. It specifies CASSATSEGFVEQFF. The chain carries TRBV19 and TRBJ2-1; 7 positions match TRBD2. J was trimmed by 10 bases and V by 5 bases; bases with no gene match: 14. The CDR3 sequence is 15 residues long. Germline CDR1 reads LNHDA; CDR2 reads SQIVND (reference sequence).

This clonotype was seen just once. The rearrangement joins TRBV3-1 to TRBJ2-7; D gene ambiguous. The CDR3 totals 14 residues. The V gene lost 0 bases and the J gene lost 7 bases, with 13 bases spanning the gap. Germline assignment: CDR1 LGHDT and CDR2 YNNKEL (reference sequence). CDR3 sequence: CASSQDFGLGEQYF. CDR3 coding DNA: TGTGCCAGCAGCCAAGACTTCGGGTTAGGGGAGCAGTACTTC.

This clonotype was seen once. This CDR3 is CASSGILQGFSYEQYF. The CDR3 DNA reads TGTGCCAGCAGTGGGATATTACAGGGGTTCTCCTACGAGCAGTACTTC. The chain is built from TRBV2 and TRBJ2-7; 7 positions match TRBD1. Germline CDR1 and CDR2: SNHLY and FYNNEI. CDR3 size: 16 residues. V trimming: 4 bases; J trimming: 0 bases; junction bases outside the gene matches: 9.

The V gene is TRBV30, the J gene TRBJ2-7, with TRBD2 as a possible D gene (6 bases). CDR1 GTSNPN and CDR2 SVGIG come from the germline V gene (reference sequence). The CDR3 covers 15 residues. Trimming left V 5 bases short and J 3 bases short, with 20 bases between. The CDR3 DNA reads as TGTGCCTGGGGACGCTACGGGACTTCGTACTACGAGCAGTACTTC. Protein: CAWGRYGTSYYEQYF.

The gene calls are TRBV7-9 and TRBJ2-5; 13 bases map to TRBD2. The CDR3 contains 16 residues. Losses at the gene ends were 3 bases for V and 5 bases for J; bases not matched to a gene: 6. Germline assignment: CDR1 SEHNR and CDR2 FQNEAQ (reference sequence). The CDR3 nucleotides are TGTGCCAGCAGCTTTGGACTAGCGGGAGCGGAGGAGACCCAGTACTTC. Translation gives CASSFGLAGAEETQYF.